The rows below give T cell receptor beta chains drawn from one sample of a study of neoadjuvant anti-PD-1 for oral cavity cancer. Libraries were prepared by immunoSEQ multiplex PCR; TCRdb keeps only in-frame clonotypes and omits some of them. The table includes roughly 13,000 clones, 50% to 65% detected once. The starting material was tumor tissue, obtained before nivolumab (anti-PD-1) treatment. The receptors derive from a person aged 35-80 years with oral cavity squamous cell carcinoma. Both conserved end residues are part of each CDR3. The D gene is left open where the match is weak. Only part of the rows carry a size: once, few, many, or a class if the clone is expanded.

j_call	v_call	clone_size	d_call	cdr3_aa	cdr3_nt
TRBJ2-7	TRBV6-5	few	NA	CASSPTGPWNEQYF	TGTGCCAGCAGCCCGACAGGCCCCTGGAACGAGCAGTACTTC
TRBJ2-7	TRBV10-3	few	NA	CASRVQGGDEQYF	TGTGCCTCCAGGGTCCAGGGGGGGGACGAGCAGTACTTC
TRBJ1-1	TRBV6-1	NA	NA	CASSEASGAYTEAFF	TGTGCCAGCAGTGAAGCTTCAGGGGCTTACACTGAAGCTTTCTTT
TRBJ1-1	TRBV5-6	once	NA	CASSWAPGSKNTEAFF	TGTGCCAGCAGCTGGGCCCCGGGGAGCAAAAACACTGAAGCTTTCTTT
TRBJ1-5	TRBV6-5	NA	NA	CASRGFGNQPQHF	TGTGCCAGCAGAGGTTTCGGCAATCAGCCCCAGCATTTT
TRBJ1-1	TRBV6-1	NA	NA	CASSGEPGTTNTEAFF	TGTGCCAGCAGTGGGGAGCCTGGGACAACGAACACTGAAGCTTTCTTT
TRBJ1-3	TRBV11-2	NA	NA	CASRTTGSGNTIYF	TGTGCCAGCAGGACAACAGGGTCCGGAAACACCATATATTTT
TRBJ2-2	TRBV11-2	NA	NA	CASSHRGNTGELFF	TGTGCCAGCAGCCACCGGGGGAACACCGGGGAGCTGTTTTTT
TRBJ2-2	TRBV10-1	NA	TRBD1	CASSDGTANTGELFF	TGCGCCAGCAGTGACGGGACAGCGAACACCGGGGAGCTGTTTTTT
TRBJ1-4	TRBV30	NA	NA	CAWSVPQAREKLFF	TGTGCCTGGAGTGTACCACAGGCGAGAGAAAAACTGTTTTTT
TRBJ1-3	TRBV7-8	NA	NA	CASSLPTGNTIYF	TGTGCCAGCAGCTTACCGACTGGAAACACCATATATTTT
TRBJ2-2	TRBV18	NA	TRBD1	CASSPPGQGAGELFF	TGTGCCAGCTCACCACCGGGACAGGGCGCCGGGGAGCTGTTTTTT
TRBJ1-3	TRBV7-9	NA	NA	CAVTNPGGDPGNTIYF	TGTGCCGTCACGAATCCCGGGGGAGACCCTGGAAACACCATATATTTT